The next 7 T cell receptor beta chains were all read from a single sample in a study of regulatory T cells in long-lasting Graves disease (dated by TCRdb to about 2021). The method behind the library was multiplex PCR. The data were produced on an Illumina HiSeq 4000. To build TCR beta libraries, CDR3 regions were amplified by Arm-PCR using iRepertoire HTBI primers. TCRdb reran the public reads through fastp at Q25 and MiXCR, keeping productive beta chains. Every entry covers one CDR3 protein and lists the most common genes and DNA from its rows. This sample lists 700,000 or so distinct CDR3 sequences; about 32% were detected once. The ten top clones hold roughly 40% of the sample. The time point label corresponds to: persistent/refractory GD, antithyroid drugs over 5 years with positive TRAb. RNA was extracted from PBMCs in TRIzol for both TCR sequencing and RNA sequencing. The sample in question was peripheral blood mononuclear cells (PBMCs), obtained when the disease was refractory, from a patient treated with antithyroid drugs. Source of these receptors: a female donor with Graves disease.

This chain connects TRBV29-1 to TRBJ2-3, with TRBD2 matching over 10 bases. Germline CDR1 SQVTM, CDR2 ANQGSEA. With V trimmed by 3 bases and J by 4 bases, 4 bases remained unmatched. This CDR3 is 14 amino acids long. The CDR3: CSVDRLAGADTQYF. The CDR3 nucleotides are TGCAGCGTTGATCGGCTAGCGGGAGCAGATACGCAGTATTTT.

This clonotype has a handful of counts. V usage is TRBV12-3 or TRBV12-4 and J usage is TRBJ1-2, with TRBD1 matching 9 bases. This CDR3 contains 15 residues. The V and J ends lost 7 bases and 5 bases, in that order; junction bases with no gene match: 11. CDR3 residues: CASNLNTGGLYGYTF. DNA for the CDR3: TGTGCCAGCAATCTAAACACAGGGGGCTTGTATGGCTACACCTTC.

This clonotype was found a few times. The chain employs TRBV7-3 and TRBJ2-1, with D maybe TRBD2 (5 bases). The germline V gene encodes CDR1 SGHTA and CDR2 FQGTGA. CDR3 length equals 13 residues. The ends were cut back, 5 bases at V and 4 bases at J, with 9 bases in the middle. CDR3: CASSSEGYNEQFF. CDR3 in DNA: TGTGCCAGCAGCAGTGAGGGTTACAATGAGCAGTTCTTC.

There are many counts of this clonotype. The chain links TRBV12-3 or TRBV12-4 to TRBJ2-7; no clear D gene. V lost 3 bases, J lost 0 bases, and 6 bases lay in between. The CDR3 has 13 amino acids. The CDR3 DNA sequence: TGTGCCAGCAGTTTGGACGGCTCCTACGAGCAGTACTTC. It is translated as CASSLDGSYEQYF.

This clonotype was counted between two and nine times. The J gene is TRBJ1-5, the V gene TRBV6-5; perhaps TRBD1 as D (6 bases). There are 15 residues in the CDR3. Per germline, CDR1 MNHEY and CDR2 SVGAGI. The V gene lost 2 bases and the J gene lost 7 bases, with 15 bases spanning the gap. In DNA form, the CDR3 reads TGTGCCAGCAGTTACGTCGCAGGGGTCGGACAGCCCCAGCATTTT. As protein: CASSYVAGVGQPQHF.

This clonotype was picked up a small number of times. CDR3 sequence (DNA): TGTGCTAGTGGTTTGGGCCTGGGGGGAAGCGAGCAGTACTTC. Its protein product is CASGLGLGGSEQYF. The chain recombines TRBV12-5 with TRBJ2-7, with TRBD2 as a possible D gene (6 bases). Trimming took off 1 base at V and 6 bases at J, with 13 bases between the two ends. The germline V gene has CDR1 LGHNT and CDR2 FRNRAP. The CDR3 is 14 residues long.

This clonotype was found a few times. This chain uses TRBV11-3 with TRBJ2-5, with 10 nucleotides matching TRBD2. CDR1 SGHNT and CDR2 YENEEA come from the germline V gene. This CDR3 has 17 residues. Trimming cost V 5 bases and J 4 bases; bases outside gene matches: 13. CDR3 in amino acids: CASSRGPLAGVGETQYF. CDR3 in DNA: TGTGCCAGCAGCCGGGGGCCGCTAGCGGGAGTGGGAGAGACCCAGTACTTC.